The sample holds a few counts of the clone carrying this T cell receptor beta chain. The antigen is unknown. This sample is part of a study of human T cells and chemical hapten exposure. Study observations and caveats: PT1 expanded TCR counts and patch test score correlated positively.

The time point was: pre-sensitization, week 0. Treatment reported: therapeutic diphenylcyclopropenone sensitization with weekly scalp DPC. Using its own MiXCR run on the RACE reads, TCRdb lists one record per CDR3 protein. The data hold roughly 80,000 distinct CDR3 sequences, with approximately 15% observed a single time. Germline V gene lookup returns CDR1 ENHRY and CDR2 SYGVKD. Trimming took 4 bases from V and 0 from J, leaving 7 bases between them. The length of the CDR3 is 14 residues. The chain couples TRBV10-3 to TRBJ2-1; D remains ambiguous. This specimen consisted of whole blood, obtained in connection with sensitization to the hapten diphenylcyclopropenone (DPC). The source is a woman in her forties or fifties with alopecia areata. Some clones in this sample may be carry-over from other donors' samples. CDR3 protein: CAISVGGSYNEQFF. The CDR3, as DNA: TGTGCCATCAGTGTCGGCGGCTCCTACAATGAGCAGTTCTTC.